This TCR beta chain was profiled in a study of T cell clones after liver transplantation. Study outcomes and limitations: The donor-reactive repertoire was only partly measurable in two subjects, lacking donor cells. Donor-reactive sequences fell more than third party-reactive ones, suggesting partial deletion.

Measured with immunoSEQ multiplex PCR; TCRdb has only the in-frame clones, and not every one. This table has about 75,000 clones, approximately 80% appearing once. CDR1 is SGDLS, CDR2 YYNGEE, per germline. The CDR3 length is 17 residues. V lost 0 bases and J 4 bases, leaving 17 bases between the germline ends. Comments on this clone: No antigen is known for it.

This sample comprised CD4+ T cells from blood, obtained 48 to 50 months after liver transplant. The TCR was taken from a human patient who received a liver transplant. A subset of T cells may come from the graft donor. The chain recombines TRBV9 with TRBJ1-3; TRBD1 is a possible D gene (6 bases). CDR3 nucleotide sequence: TGTGCCAGCAGCGTAGAGGCCGGGGGGGCCCGCGGAAACACCATATATTTT. Translating gives CASSVEAGGARGNTIYF.